This TCR beta chain was retrieved from a study of identical twins. Trimming pared 2 bases from V and 4 bases from J, leaving 13 bases between. The CDR3 contains 15 residues. From germline, CDR1 is SGDLS and CDR2 YYNGEE. Template switching (which added a universal primer site) was used, and cDNA carried unique molecular identifiers. One entry per CDR3 protein results from TCRdb running MiXCR on the 5' RACE reads. Of about 460,000 distinct CDR3 sequences in the sample, about 14% are singletons; the top ten hold 0.5% to 0.65%. This clonotype was detected a few times. These data also featured in a second study, about yellow fever vaccine responses in identical twins.

The TCR comes from a woman aged 18-29 years in good health. Sequencing was carried out using CD4+ T cells sorted from blood. The chain joins TRBV9 to TRBJ1-5; D remains unclear. The DNA for the CDR3 is TGTGCCAGCAGCGTGGACCCCACCCCTAATCAGCCCCAGCATTTT. This translates into CASSVDPTPNQPQHF.